One and the same sample provided the 30 T cell receptor beta chains below, sequenced in a study of beta chain features in type 1 diabetes. Sequencing targeted expressed TCRB transcripts, as all isolated RNA had been reverse transcribed. Some clones are missing from TCRdb's copy, which holds only in-frame ones; the method was immunoSEQ multiplex PCR. The table has about 350,000 clones, roughly a fifth seen once. Material: naive CD4+ T cells from blood. The receptors derive from a woman between 18 and 29 years old in good health.

The chain couples TRBV11-2 to TRBJ2-3, with 9 bases fitting TRBD1. The CDR3 extends over 16 amino acids. Germline V gives CDR1 SGHAT, CDR2 FQNNGV. The V segment lost 3 bases and the J segment 7 bases; nucleotides outside the gene matches: 11. Here the CDR3 reads CASSFKSGTGLNTQYF. CDR3 DNA sequence: TGTGCCAGCAGCTTTAAATCCGGGACAGGGCTAAATACGCAGTATTTT.

The genes are TRBV10-3 and TRBJ2-7; TRBD1 matches 7 bases. The CDR3 spans 14 residues. V dropped 3 bases and J dropped 1; count of bases not matched to a gene: 3. Germline V lookup: CDR1 ENHRY, CDR2 SYGVKD. The CDR3 DNA follows: TGTGCCATCAGTGAAGCAGGGGGATCCTACGAGCAGTACTTC. Amino acid sequence: CAISEAGGSYEQYF.

This chain links TRBV4-2 with TRBJ1-2, with a weak D call TRBD1 (5 bases). V was shortened by 3 bases and J by 1 base, with 12 bases between the two germline ends. CDR3 length: 15 amino acids. CDR1 and CDR2 (germline): LGHNA, YNFKEQ. In DNA form, the CDR3 reads TGTGCCAGCAGCCACCTGGGCAGGGTTAACTATGGCTACACCTTC. Translating gives CASSHLGRVNYGYTF.

V usage is TRBV5-1 and J usage is TRBJ2-4; possibly TRBD2 for D (6 bases). The CDR3 is 14 amino acids. CDR1 and CDR2 (germline): SGHRS, YFSETQ. V lost 5 bases and J 8 bases, leaving 17 bases between the germline ends. In nucleotides, the CDR3 is TGCGCCAGCAGTCGCGGCGGGAAGGCGGACATTCAGTACTTC. Amino acids: CASSRGGKADIQYF.

This clone was counted between two and nine times. The chain's CDR3 is CASGLETSGVRNEQFF. The CDR3 region has the DNA TGTGCTAGTGGTTTGGAAACTAGCGGGGTTCGAAATGAGCAGTTCTTC. The chain carries TRBV12-5 and TRBJ2-1; 10 bases fit TRBD2. The CDR3 has 16 residues. With V trimmed by 1 base and J by 7 bases, 7 bases remained unmatched. Germline CDR1 is LGHNT and CDR2 is FRNRAP.

The chain carries TRBV4-3 and TRBJ2-7; 9 bases are a match to TRBD1. The CDR3 sequence is 15 residues long. The V segment lost 3 bases and the J segment 6 bases; nucleotides outside the gene matches: 9. Per the germline V gene, CDR1 is LGHNA and CDR2 is YSLEER. The CDR3 is CASSQAGTGNSEQYF. In nucleotides, the CDR3 is TGCGCCAGCAGCCAGGCCGGGACAGGGAACTCCGAGCAGTACTTC.

The chain uses TRBV6-5 and TRBJ2-7, with D possibly TRBD2 on 6 matching bases. Trimming pared 2 bases from V and 2 bases from J, leaving 13 bases between. This CDR3 is built from 15 residues. Germline-derived CDR1 and CDR2 are MNHEY and SVGAGI. The CDR3 loop is CASSYGGSLAYEQYF. The CDR3 nucleotides are TGTGCCAGCAGTTACGGGGGGTCCCTGGCCTACGAGCAGTACTTC.

V gene TRBV27 combines with J gene TRBJ2-1; tentatively, D is TRBD1 (5 bases). Between the trimmed V and J ends, which lost 5 bases and 6 bases, there was a span of 14 bases. From germline, CDR1 is MNHEY and CDR2 SMNVEV (reference sequence). This CDR3 has 14 amino acids. CDR3 sequence: CASSHWAGANEQFF. The CDR3 coding sequence is TGTGCCAGCAGTCATTGGGCTGGGGCCAATGAGCAGTTCTTC.

In its sample, this clone was seen a few times. This chain links TRBV18 with TRBJ1-6; TRBD1 aligns across 9 bases. The CDR3 covers 15 residues. Germline CDR1 KGHSH, CDR2 LQKENI. J was trimmed by 8 bases and V by 2 bases; bases with no gene match: 4. In nucleotides, the CDR3 is TGTGCCAGCTCACCAATGGGACAGGGTGATTCACCCCTCCACTTT. Protein product: CASSPMGQGDSPLHF.

CDR3 protein: CASSTGLTGNEQFF. CDR3 nucleotides: TGCGCCAGCAGCACCGGGCTTACGGGGAATGAGCAGTTCTTC. The rearrangement joins TRBV5-1 to TRBJ2-1, with a possible D match to TRBD2 (5 bases). This CDR3 is 14 amino acids long. Trimming left V 4 bases short and J 7 bases short, with 15 bases between. Germline V gene sequence: CDR1 SGHRS, CDR2 YFSETQ.

The table lists this clone with a few counts. The rearrangement uses TRBV29-1 and TRBJ2-1; a weak D match, TRBD1 (5 bases). Trimming took off 7 bases at V and 7 bases at J, with 17 bases between the two ends. The CDR3 extends over 13 amino acids. Germline CDR1 SQVTM, CDR2 ANQGSEA. The CDR3 bases are TGCAGCGGGAGACAGTTCCCTTGGAATGAGCAGTTCTTC. The encoded protein is CSGRQFPWNEQFF.

J is TRBJ2-7 and V is TRBV20-1; D not resolved. The CDR3 covers 11 residues. Germline V gives CDR1 DFQATT, CDR2 SNEGSKA (reference sequence). V shed 2 bases and J shed 4 bases, with 6 bases lying between them. Here the CDR3 reads CSARTGYEQYF. Here the CDR3 DNA reads TGCAGTGCTAGAACGGGTTACGAGCAGTACTTC.

This clone was detected a few times. In DNA, the CDR3 is TGTGCCTGGAGGGCCATTTTGAACACTGAAGCTTTCTTT. Translated, it gives CAWRAILNTEAFF. The V call is TRBV30, the J call TRBJ1-1, with D hard to call. This CDR3 contains 13 residues. The germline V gene has CDR1 GTSNPN and CDR2 SVGIG (reference sequence). Trimming cost V 3 bases and J 0 bases, with 8 bases left between them. The variable domain in full, with the rest retrieved from reference TRBV30 and TRBJ1-1, is SQTIHQWPATLVQPVGSPLSLECTVEGTSNPNLYWYRQAAGRGLQLLFYSVGIGQISSEVPQNLSASRPQDRQFILSSKKLLLSDSGFYLCAWRAILNTEAFFGQGTRLTVV.

This clone was seen only a few times. This chain uses TRBV7-8 with TRBJ2-7; D possibly corresponds to TRBD2 (6 bases). V gave up 5 bases and J gave up 6 bases, with 26 bases separating them. From germline, CDR1 is SGHVS and CDR2 FQNEAQ. The CDR3 sequence is 17 residues long. The CDR3 loop reads CASSEFRSRGFGSEQYF. DNA of the CDR3: TGTGCCAGCAGCGAGTTTAGGTCCCGAGGGTTCGGGAGCGAGCAGTACTTC.

The chain recombines TRBV5-4 with TRBJ1-2; TRBD1 aligns across 9 bases. V lost 0 bases, J lost 8 bases, and 8 bases stayed unmatched. This CDR3 comprises 15 residues. CDR1 and CDR2 from the germline V gene are SGHNT and YYREEE (reference sequence). This CDR3 reads CASSLGKQGAWGYTF. The CDR3 DNA follows: TGTGCCAGCAGCTTGGGAAAACAGGGGGCTTGGGGCTACACCTTC.

CDR3 sequence (DNA): TGTGCCAGCAGCCTACAGGGGCTCACCGGGGAGCTGTTTTTT. Translating it yields CASSLQGLTGELFF. The chain is built from TRBV14 and TRBJ2-2; 7 bases fit TRBD1. From germline, CDR1 is SGHDN and CDR2 FVKESK. V lost 4 bases to trimming and J lost 4 bases; unmatched junction nucleotides: 3. The CDR3 covers 14 residues.

V and J are TRBV7-6 and TRBJ2-7; 7 positions agree with TRBD1. The CDR3 covers 13 residues. The germline gives CDR1 SGHVS, CDR2 FNYEAQ. The trim removed 5 bases at V and 7 bases at J, leaving 8 bases unmatched. The CDR3 loop reads CASSLQTGLEQYF. The CDR3 DNA sequence: TGTGCCAGCAGCCTTCAGACAGGGTTAGAGCAGTACTTC.

This chain links TRBV5-1 with TRBJ1-1, with no clear D. This CDR3 is built from 13 residues. V lost 4 bases and J 0 bases, leaving 7 bases between the germline ends. Germline assignment: CDR1 SGHRS and CDR2 YFSETQ. CDR3 loop: CASSPGLNTEAFF. CDR3 bases: TGCGCCAGCAGCCCGGGGTTGAACACTGAAGCTTTCTTT.

The chain is built from TRBV13 and TRBJ2-3; 7 nucleotides align to TRBD2. V was pared by 3 bases and J by 3 bases, with 9 bases of the junction left unmatched. This CDR3 is built from 16 residues. CDR1 and CDR2 (germline): PRHDT, FYEKMQ (reference sequence). The CDR3 is CASSFRAGVGTDTQYF. CDR3 nucleotides: TGTGCCAGCAGCTTTAGGGCGGGAGTGGGGACAGATACGCAGTATTTT. The full variable domain, its missing parts supplied by reference TRBV13 and TRBJ2-3, is AAGVIQSPRHLIKEKRETATLKCYPIPRHDTVYWYQQGPGQDPQFLISFYEKMQSDKGSIPDRFSAQQFSDYHSELNMSSLELGDSALYFCASSFRAGVGTDTQYFGPGTRLTVL.

The chain carries TRBV5-1 and TRBJ2-1, with 8 bases matching TRBD2. Losses at the gene ends were 4 bases for V and 0 bases for J; bases not matched to a gene: 3. The length of the CDR3 is 15 residues. The germline CDR1 and CDR2 sequences are SGHRS and YFSETQ. The CDR3 nucleotides are TGCGCCAGCAGCATTAGCGGGATCTCCTACAATGAGCAGTTCTTC. Amino acid sequence: CASSISGISYNEQFF. Full variable domain (remainder filled in from reference TRBV5-1 and TRBJ2-1): KAGVTQTPRYLIKTRGQQVTLSCSPISGHRSVSWYQQTPGQGLQFLFEYFSETQRNKGNFPGRFSGRQFSNSRSEMNVSTLELGDSALYLCASSISGISYNEQFFGPGTRLTVL.

This chain uses TRBV4-2 with TRBJ1-6; 8 bases line up with TRBD1. Trimming took 2 bases from V and 9 from J; bases not matched to a gene: 9. CDR1 and CDR2 from the germline V gene are LGHNA and YNFKEQ. This CDR3 contains 16 residues. CDR3 sequence reads: CASSQTLTGDSSPLHF. The CDR3 DNA reads as TGTGCCAGCAGCCAAACCTTGACAGGGGATAGTTCACCCCTCCACTTT.

The rearrangement links TRBV5-6 to TRBJ2-7; 9 nucleotides agree with TRBD1. V dropped 3 bases and J dropped 11; count of bases not matched to a gene: 12. Germline CDR1 and CDR2: SGHDT and YYEEEE. CDR3 length equals 14 residues. CDR3 amino acids: CASSSTHRGRVEYF. CDR3 sequence (DNA): TGTGCCAGCAGCTCTACTCACAGGGGGCGCGTAGAGTACTTC.

CDR3 nucleotide sequence: TGTGCCAGCTCACCGACAGGGGGCTCCTACGAGCAGTACTTC. The encoded protein is CASSPTGGSYEQYF. The chain joins TRBV18 to TRBJ2-7; 9 bases fit TRBD1. This CDR3 has 14 residues. Germline CDR1 reads KGHSH; CDR2 reads LQKENI. With V trimmed by 3 bases and J by 0 bases, 0 bases remained unmatched.

The chain couples TRBV7-9 to TRBJ2-7; maybe TRBD1 (6 bases). The V end lost 3 bases, the J end lost 0 bases, and 18 bases lay between the germline ends. The germline V gene encodes CDR1 SEHNR and CDR2 FQNEAQ (reference sequence). The CDR3 covers 17 residues. The CDR3 region has the DNA TGTGCCAGCAGCTTTCAAGGGTGGGACACTTACTCCTACGAGCAGTACTTC. Translated: CASSFQGWDTYSYEQYF.

A few counts support this clone. The chain combines TRBV28 with TRBJ2-2; 10 positions agree with TRBD1. V gave up 10 bases and J gave up 8 bases; unmatched junction bases: 7. Germline values: CDR1 MDHEN, CDR2 SYDVKM. The CDR3 spans 13 residues. In nucleotides, the CDR3 is TGTGCCATCTCCGGGACAGGGGCGGGGGAGCTGTTTTTT. Protein sequence: CAISGTGAGELFF.

To note about this clone: This sample includes further DNA sequences coding for the same CDR3. The rearrangement joins TRBV4-1 to TRBJ2-7, with 7 bases identical to TRBD1. J lost 4 bases, V lost 2 bases, and 5 bases had no gene match. The CDR3 runs to 14 residues. Germline values: CDR1 MGHRA, CDR2 YSYEKL. The CDR3 spells CASSQPGQRYEQYF. The CDR3 coding sequence is TGCGCCAGCAGCCAACCGGGACAGCGGTACGAGCAGTACTTC.

The V call is TRBV29-1, the J call TRBJ2-5; D ambiguous. In germline, CDR1 is SQVTM, CDR2 ANQGSEA. The V end lost 4 bases, the J end lost 3 bases, and 12 bases lay between the germline ends. This CDR3 contains 13 residues. The CDR3: CSVVKLPKETQYF. In nucleotides, the CDR3 is TGCAGCGTTGTAAAACTACCGAAAGAGACCCAGTACTTC.

CDR3 nucleotides: TGTGCCATCAGCCCACCAGGGCTACAAGAGACCCAGTACTTC. It yields the protein CAISPPGLQETQYF. This chain uses TRBV10-3 with TRBJ2-5, with D perhaps matching TRBD1 (5 bases). V was trimmed by 6 bases and J by 2 bases, leaving 13 bases between them. This CDR3 contains 14 residues. Germline loops: CDR1 ENHRY, CDR2 SYGVKD.

This clone was counted between two and nine times. V and J are TRBV30 and TRBJ2-1, with 7 positions matching TRBD2. This CDR3 is built from 16 residues. CDR1 and CDR2 from the germline V gene are GTSNPN and SVGIG (reference sequence). The V segment lost 0 bases and the J segment 0 bases; nucleotides outside the gene matches: 5. The CDR3 here is CAWSVQRDYSYNEQFF. The CDR3 DNA follows: TGTGCCTGGAGTGTACAGCGGGATTACTCCTACAATGAGCAGTTCTTC.

There are a few counts of this clone. The chain links TRBV9 to TRBJ2-2; TRBD2 matches 9 bases. The CDR3 spans 16 residues. The germline gives CDR1 SGDLS, CDR2 YYNGEE. Trimming removed 0 bases from V and 1 base from J; junction bases left unmatched: 1. The CDR3 DNA reads TGTGCCAGCAGCGTAGGAGCGGGAGGGAACACCGGGGAGCTGTTTTTT. Translated, it gives CASSVGAGGNTGELFF.